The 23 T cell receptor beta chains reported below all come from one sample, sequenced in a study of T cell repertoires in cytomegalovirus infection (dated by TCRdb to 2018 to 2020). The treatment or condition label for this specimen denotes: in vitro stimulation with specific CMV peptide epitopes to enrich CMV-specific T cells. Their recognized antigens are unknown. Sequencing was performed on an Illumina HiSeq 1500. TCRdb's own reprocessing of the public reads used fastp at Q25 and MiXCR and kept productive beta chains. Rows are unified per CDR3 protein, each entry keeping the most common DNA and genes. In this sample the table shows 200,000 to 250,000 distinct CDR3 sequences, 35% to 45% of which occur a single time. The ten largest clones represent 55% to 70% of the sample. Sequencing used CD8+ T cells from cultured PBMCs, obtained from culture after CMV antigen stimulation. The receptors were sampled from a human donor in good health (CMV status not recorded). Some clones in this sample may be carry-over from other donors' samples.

The CDR3: CATSDPGRRTNEKLFF. The CDR3 DNA reads TGTGCCACCAGTGACCCGGGACGGCGAACGAATGAAAAACTGTTTTTT. This sequence joins TRBV24-1 and TRBJ1-4; maybe TRBD1 (5 bases). Germline V lookup: CDR1 KGHDR, CDR2 SFDVKD. V lost 4 bases, J lost 5 bases, and 16 bases lay in between. This CDR3 is 16 amino acids long.

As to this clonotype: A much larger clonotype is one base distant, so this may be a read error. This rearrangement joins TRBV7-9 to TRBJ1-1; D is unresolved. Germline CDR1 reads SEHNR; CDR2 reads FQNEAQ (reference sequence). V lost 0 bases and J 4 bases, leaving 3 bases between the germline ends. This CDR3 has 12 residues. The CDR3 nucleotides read TGTGCCAGCAGCTTAGCAGTCACTGAAGCTTTCTTT. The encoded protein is CASSLAVTEAFF.

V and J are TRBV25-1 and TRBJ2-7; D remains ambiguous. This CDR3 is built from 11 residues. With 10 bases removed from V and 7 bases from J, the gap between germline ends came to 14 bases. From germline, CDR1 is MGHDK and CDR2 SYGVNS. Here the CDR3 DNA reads TGTGCCACCCAAAGAGGTGCGGAGCAGTACTTC. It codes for CATQRGAEQYF.

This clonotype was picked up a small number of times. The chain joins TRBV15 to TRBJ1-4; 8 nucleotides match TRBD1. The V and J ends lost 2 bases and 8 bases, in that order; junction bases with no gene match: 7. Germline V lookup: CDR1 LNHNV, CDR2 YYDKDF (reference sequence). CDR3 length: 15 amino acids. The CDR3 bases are TGTGCCACCAGCAGAAACGGACAGGGTTCGGAAAAACTGTTTTTT. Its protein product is CATSRNGQGSEKLFF.

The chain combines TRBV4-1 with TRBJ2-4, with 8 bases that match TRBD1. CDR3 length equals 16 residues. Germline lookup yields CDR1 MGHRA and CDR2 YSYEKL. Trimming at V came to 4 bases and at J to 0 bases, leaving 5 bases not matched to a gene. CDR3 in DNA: TGCGCCAGCAGCCCCCTGACAGGGGAAGCCAAAAACATTCAGTACTTC. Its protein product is CASSPLTGEAKNIQYF.

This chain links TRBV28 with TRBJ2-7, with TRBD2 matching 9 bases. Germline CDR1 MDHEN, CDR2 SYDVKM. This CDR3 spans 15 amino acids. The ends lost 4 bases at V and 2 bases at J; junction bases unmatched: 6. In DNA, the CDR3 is TGTGCCAGCAGTTACTTAGCGGGAGAACCCTACGAGCAGTACTTC. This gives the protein CASSYLAGEPYEQYF.

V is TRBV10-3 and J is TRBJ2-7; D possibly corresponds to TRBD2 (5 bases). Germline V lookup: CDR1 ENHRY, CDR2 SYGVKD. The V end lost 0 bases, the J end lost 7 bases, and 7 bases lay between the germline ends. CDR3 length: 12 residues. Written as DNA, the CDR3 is TGTGCCATCAGTGAGTCCCAGCGGGAGCAGTACTTC. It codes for CAISESQREQYF.

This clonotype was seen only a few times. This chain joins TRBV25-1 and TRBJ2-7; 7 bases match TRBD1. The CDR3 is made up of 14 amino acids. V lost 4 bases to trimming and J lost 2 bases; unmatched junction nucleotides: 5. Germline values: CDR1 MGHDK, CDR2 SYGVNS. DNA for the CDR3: TGTGCCAGCAGTGGCCGGGACAGACCCTACGAGCAGTACTTC. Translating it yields CASSGRDRPYEQYF.

CDR3 sequence: CASSQDQGSSYNEQFF. The CDR3 DNA reads as TGTGCCAGCAGCCAAGATCAGGGGAGCTCCTACAATGAGCAGTTCTTC. V usage is TRBV3-1 and J usage is TRBJ2-1; D might be TRBD1 (6 bases). Per the germline V gene, CDR1 is LGHDT and CDR2 is YNNKEL (reference sequence). Trimming took 0 bases from V and 0 from J, leaving 9 bases between them. The length of the CDR3 is 16 residues.

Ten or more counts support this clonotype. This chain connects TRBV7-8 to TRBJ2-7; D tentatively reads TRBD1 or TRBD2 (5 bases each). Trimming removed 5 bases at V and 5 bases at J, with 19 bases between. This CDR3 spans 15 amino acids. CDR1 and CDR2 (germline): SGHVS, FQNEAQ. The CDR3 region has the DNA TGTGCCAGCAGCAAAGACGGGGCGATTGACCACGAGCAGTACTTC. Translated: CASSKDGAIDHEQYF. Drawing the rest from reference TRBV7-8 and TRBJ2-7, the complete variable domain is GAGVSQSPRYKVAKRGQDVALRCDPISGHVSLFWYQQALGQGPEFLTYFQNEAQLDKSGLPSDRFFAERPEGSVSTLKIQRTQQEDSAVYLCASSKDGAIDHEQYFGPGTRLTVT.

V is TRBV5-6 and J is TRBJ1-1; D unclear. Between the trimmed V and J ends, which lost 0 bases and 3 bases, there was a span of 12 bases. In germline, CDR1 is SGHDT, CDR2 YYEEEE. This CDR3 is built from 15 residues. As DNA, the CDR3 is TGTGCCAGCAGCTTGGGGCCCGGGAGGCACACTGAAGCTTTCTTT. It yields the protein CASSLGPGRHTEAFF.

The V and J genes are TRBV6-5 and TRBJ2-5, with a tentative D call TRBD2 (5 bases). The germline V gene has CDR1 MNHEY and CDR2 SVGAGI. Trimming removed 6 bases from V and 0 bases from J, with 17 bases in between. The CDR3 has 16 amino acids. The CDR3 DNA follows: TGTGCCAGCAGCCAAGGACTGGCACCGTACCAAGAGACCCAGTACTTC. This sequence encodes CASSQGLAPYQETQYF.

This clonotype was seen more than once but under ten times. The CDR3 here is CASSLTSGNTIYF. CDR3 in DNA: TGTGCCAGCAGCTTGACCTCTGGAAACACCATATATTTT. The V call is TRBV7-3, the J call TRBJ1-3; D call uncertain. Trimming stripped 3 bases from V and 0 bases from J, with 3 bases between. The germline V gene has CDR1 SGHTA and CDR2 FQGTGA. The CDR3 is 13 amino acids.

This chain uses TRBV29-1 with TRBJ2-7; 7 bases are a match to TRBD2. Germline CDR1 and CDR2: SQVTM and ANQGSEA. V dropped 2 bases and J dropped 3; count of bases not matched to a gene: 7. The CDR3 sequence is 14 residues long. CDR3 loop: CSVEKTSPDYEQYF. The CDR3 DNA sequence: TGCAGCGTTGAAAAGACTAGCCCAGACTACGAGCAGTACTTC.

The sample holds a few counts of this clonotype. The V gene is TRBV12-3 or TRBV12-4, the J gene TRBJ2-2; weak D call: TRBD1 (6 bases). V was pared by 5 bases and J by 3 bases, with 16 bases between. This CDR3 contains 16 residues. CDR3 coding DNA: TGTGCCAGCAGTCTCCCGCGACAGGATTACACCGGGGAGCTGTTTTTT. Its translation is CASSLPRQDYTGELFF.

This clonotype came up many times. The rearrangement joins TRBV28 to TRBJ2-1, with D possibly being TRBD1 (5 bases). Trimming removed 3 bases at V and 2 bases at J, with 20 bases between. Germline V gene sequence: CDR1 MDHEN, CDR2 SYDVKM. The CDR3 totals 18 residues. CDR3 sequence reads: CASSFPLQAVNTYNEQFF. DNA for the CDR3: TGTGCCAGCAGTTTTCCCCTACAGGCCGTGAATACCTACAATGAGCAGTTCTTC.

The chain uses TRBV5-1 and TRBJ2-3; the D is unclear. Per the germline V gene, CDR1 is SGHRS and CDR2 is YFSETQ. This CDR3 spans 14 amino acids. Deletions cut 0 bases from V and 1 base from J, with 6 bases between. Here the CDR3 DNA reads TGCGCCAGCAGCTTGGCCGTGGGCACAGATACGCAGTATTTT. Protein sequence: CASSLAVGTDTQYF.

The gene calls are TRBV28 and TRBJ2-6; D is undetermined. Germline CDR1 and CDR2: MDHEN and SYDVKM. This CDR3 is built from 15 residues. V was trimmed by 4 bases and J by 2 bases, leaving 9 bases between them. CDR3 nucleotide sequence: TGTGCCAGCAGTTGGATGGTCCCTGGGGCCAACGTCCTGACTTTC. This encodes CASSWMVPGANVLTF.

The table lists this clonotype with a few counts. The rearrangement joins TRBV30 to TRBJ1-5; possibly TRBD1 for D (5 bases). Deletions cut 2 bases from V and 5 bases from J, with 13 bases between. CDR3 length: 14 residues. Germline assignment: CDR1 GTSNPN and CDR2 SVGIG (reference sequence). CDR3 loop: CAWSLGGGHQPQHF. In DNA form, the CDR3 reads TGTGCCTGGAGTCTGGGGGGAGGACATCAGCCCCAGCATTTT.

The CDR3 here is CAIETSGRDTQYF. DNA of the CDR3: TGTGCCATTGAGACTAGCGGGAGGGATACGCAGTATTTT. The rearrangement links TRBV10-3 to TRBJ2-3; 13 positions agree with TRBD2. The V and J ends lost 9 bases and 6 bases, in that order; junction bases with no gene match: 3. This CDR3 is built from 13 residues. Germline loops: CDR1 ENHRY, CDR2 SYGVKD.

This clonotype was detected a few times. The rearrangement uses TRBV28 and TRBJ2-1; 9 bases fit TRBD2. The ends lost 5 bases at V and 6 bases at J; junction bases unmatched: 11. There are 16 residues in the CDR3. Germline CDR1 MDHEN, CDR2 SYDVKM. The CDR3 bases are TGTGCCAGCAGTGCCCCGGGGCGGGAGGGTCTCAATGAGCAGTTCTTC. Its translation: CASSAPGREGLNEQFF. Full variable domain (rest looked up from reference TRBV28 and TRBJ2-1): DVKVTQSSRYLVKRTGEKVFLECVQDMDHENMFWYRQDPGLGLRLIYFSYDVKMKEKGDIPEGYSVSREKKERFSLILESASTNQTSMYLCASSAPGREGLNEQFFGPGTRLTVL.

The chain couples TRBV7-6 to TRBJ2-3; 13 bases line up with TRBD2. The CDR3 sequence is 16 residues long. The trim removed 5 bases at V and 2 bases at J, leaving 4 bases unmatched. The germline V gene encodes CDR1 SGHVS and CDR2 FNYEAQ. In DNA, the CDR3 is TGTGCCAGCAGCAGGACTAGCGGGGGCCTCACAGATACGCAGTATTTT. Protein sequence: CASSRTSGGLTDTQYF. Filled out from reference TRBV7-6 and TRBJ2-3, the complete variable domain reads GAGVSQSPRYKVTKRGQDVALRCDPISGHVSLYWYRQALGQGPEFLTYFNYEAQQDKSGLPNDRFSAERPEGSISTLTIQRTEQRDSAMYRCASSRTSGGLTDTQYFGPGTRLTVL.

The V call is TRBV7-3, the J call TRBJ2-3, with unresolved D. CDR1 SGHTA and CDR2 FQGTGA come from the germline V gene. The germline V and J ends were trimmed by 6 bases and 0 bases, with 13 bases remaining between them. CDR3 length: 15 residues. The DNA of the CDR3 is TGTGCCAGCAGACCCACCGGCGTTAGCACAGATACGCAGTATTTT. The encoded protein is CASRPTGVSTDTQYF. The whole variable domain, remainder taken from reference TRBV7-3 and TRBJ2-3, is GAGVSQTPSNKVTEKGKYVELRCDPISGHTALYWYRQSLGQGPEFLIYFQGTGAADDSGLPNDRFFAVRPEGSVSTLKIQRTERGDSAVYLCASRPTGVSTDTQYFGPGTRLTVL.